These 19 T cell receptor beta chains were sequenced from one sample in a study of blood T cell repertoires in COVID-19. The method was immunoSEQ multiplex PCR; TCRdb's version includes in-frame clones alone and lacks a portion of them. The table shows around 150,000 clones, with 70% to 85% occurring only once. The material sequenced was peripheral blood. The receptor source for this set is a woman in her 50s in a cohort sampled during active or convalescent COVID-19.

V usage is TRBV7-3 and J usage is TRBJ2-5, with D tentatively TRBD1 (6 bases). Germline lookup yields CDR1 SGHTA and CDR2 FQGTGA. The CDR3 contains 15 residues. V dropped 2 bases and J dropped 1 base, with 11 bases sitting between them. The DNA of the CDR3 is TGTGCCAGCAGCTTAGCCCAGGGGACCCAAGAGACCCAGTACTTC. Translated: CASSLAQGTQETQYF.

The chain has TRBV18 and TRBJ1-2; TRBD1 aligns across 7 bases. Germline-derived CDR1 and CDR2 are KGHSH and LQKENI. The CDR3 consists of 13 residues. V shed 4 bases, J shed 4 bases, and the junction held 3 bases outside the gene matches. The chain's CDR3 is CASSQTGAYGYTF. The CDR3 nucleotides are TGTGCCAGCTCACAAACAGGGGCCTATGGCTACACCTTC. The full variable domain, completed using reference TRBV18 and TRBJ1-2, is NAGVMQNPRHLVRRRGQEARLRCSPMKGHSHVYWYRQLPEEGLKFMVYLQKENIIDESGMPKERFSAEFPKEGPSILRIQQVVRGDSAAYFCASSQTGAYGYTFGSGTRLTVV.

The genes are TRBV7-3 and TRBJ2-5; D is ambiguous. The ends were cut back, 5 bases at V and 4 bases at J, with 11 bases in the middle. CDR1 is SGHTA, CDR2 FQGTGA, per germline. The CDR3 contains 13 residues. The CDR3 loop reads CASSLRGSETQYF. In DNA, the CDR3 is TGTGCCAGCAGCCTCCGCGGTTCAGAGACCCAGTACTTC.

CDR3 amino acids: CASSYSSHHIPEAFF. As DNA, the CDR3 is TGTGCCAGCAGTTACTCGTCCCACCACATCCCTGAAGCTTTCTTT. The J gene is TRBJ1-1, the V gene TRBV6-7; no clear D gene. TRBV6-7 is noted as an ORF with a role that remains uncertain. This CDR3 spans 15 amino acids. Deletions cut 0 bases from V and 6 bases from J, with 14 bases between.

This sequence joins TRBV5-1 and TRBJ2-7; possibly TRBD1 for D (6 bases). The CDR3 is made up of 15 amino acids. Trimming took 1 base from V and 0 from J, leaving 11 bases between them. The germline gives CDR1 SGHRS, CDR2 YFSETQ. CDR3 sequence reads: CASSLTVDSSYEQYF. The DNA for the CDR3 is TGCGCCAGCAGCTTGACAGTGGACAGCTCCTACGAGCAGTACTTC.

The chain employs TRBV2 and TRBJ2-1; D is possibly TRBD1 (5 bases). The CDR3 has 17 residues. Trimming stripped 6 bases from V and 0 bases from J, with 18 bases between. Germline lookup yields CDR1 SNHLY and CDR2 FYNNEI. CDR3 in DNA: TGTGCCAGCAGCCCAGGGCCCGTTGAGAGCTCCTACAATGAGCAGTTCTTC. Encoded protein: CASSPGPVESSYNEQFF.

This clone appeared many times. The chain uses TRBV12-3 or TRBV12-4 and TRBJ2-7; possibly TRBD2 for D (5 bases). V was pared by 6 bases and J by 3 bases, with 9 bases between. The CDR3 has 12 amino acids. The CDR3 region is CASSPGDYEQYF. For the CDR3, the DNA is TGTGCCAGCAGCCCCGGGGACTACGAGCAGTACTTC.

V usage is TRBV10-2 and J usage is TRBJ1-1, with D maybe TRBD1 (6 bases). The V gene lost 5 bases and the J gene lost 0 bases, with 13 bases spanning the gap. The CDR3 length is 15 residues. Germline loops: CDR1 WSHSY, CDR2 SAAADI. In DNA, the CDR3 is TGCGCCAGCAGTCCGGGACACATTGTGAACACTGAAGCTTTCTTT. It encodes CASSPGHIVNTEAFF.

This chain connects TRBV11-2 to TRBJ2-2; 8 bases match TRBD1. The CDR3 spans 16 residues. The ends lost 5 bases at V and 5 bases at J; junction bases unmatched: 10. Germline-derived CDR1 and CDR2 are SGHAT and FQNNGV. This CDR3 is CASSPDPGTGTGELFF. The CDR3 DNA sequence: TGTGCCAGCAGCCCCGATCCCGGGACAGGTACCGGGGAGCTGTTTTTT.

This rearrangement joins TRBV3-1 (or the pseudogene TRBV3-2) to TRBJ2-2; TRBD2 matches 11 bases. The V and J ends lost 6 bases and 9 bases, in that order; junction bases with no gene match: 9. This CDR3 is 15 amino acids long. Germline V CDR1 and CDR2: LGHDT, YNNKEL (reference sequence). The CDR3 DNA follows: TGTGCCAGCAGAGGCGGGACTAGCGGCACGAGGGAGCTGTTTTTT. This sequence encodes CASRGGTSGTRELFF.

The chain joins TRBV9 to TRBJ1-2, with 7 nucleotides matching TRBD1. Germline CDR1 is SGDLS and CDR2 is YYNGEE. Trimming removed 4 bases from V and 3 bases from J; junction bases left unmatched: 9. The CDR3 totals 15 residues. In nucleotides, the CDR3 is TGTGCCAGCAGCCCAGGGGGACAGAATCACTATGGCTACACCTTC. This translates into CASSPGGQNHYGYTF.

The CDR3 reads CASSHPSLGGEDTGELFF. CDR3 DNA: TGCGCCAGCAGCCACCCTTCCCTTGGGGGCGAGGACACCGGGGAGCTGTTTTTT. The chain recombines TRBV4-3 with TRBJ2-2, with D tentatively TRBD1 (6 bases). Trimming left V 3 bases short and J 3 bases short, with 20 bases between. The CDR3 loop spans 18 amino acids. CDR1 is LGHNA and CDR2 is YSLEER in the germline V gene.

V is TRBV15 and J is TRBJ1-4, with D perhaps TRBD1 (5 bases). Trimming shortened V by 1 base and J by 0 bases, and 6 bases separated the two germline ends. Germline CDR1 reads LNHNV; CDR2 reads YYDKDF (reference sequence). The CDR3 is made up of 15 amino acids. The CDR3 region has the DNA TGTGCCACCAGCAGAGGGGGGGCAACTAATGAAAAACTGTTTTTT. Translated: CATSRGGATNEKLFF.

The CDR3 sequence: CASTRGDRRHGYTF. The CDR3 DNA sequence: TGTGCCAGCACCAGGGGTGATCGGAGACATGGCTACACCTTC. This chain joins TRBV6-5 and TRBJ1-2, with D possibly matching TRBD1 (6 bases). Trimming took off 7 bases at V and 6 bases at J, with 18 bases between the two ends. Germline lookup yields CDR1 MNHEY and CDR2 SVGAGI. The CDR3 extends over 14 amino acids.

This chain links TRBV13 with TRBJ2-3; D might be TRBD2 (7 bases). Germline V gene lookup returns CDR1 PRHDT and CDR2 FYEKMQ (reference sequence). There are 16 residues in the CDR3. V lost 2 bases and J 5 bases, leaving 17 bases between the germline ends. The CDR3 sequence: CASSLKFGGPGDTQYF. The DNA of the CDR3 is TGTGCCAGCAGCTTAAAGTTCGGGGGGCCGGGAGATACGCAGTATTTT.

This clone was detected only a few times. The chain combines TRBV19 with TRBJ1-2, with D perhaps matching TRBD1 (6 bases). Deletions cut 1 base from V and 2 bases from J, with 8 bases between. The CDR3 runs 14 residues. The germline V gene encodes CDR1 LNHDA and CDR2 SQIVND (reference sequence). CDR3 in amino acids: CASSIGGPNYGYTF. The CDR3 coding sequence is TGTGCCAGTAGTATAGGGGGGCCAAACTATGGCTACACCTTC.

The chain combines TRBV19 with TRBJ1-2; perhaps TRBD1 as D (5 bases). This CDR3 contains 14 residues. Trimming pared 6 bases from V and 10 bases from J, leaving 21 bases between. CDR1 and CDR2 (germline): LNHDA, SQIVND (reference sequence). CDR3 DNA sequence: TGTGCCAGTAGCATACAGGTTTCGAGTATTGACTACACCTTC. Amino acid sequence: CASSIQVSSIDYTF. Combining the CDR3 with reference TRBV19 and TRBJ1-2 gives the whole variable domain DGGITQSPKYLFRKEGQNVTLSCEQNLNHDAMYWYRQDPGQGLRLIYYSQIVNDFQKGDIAEGYSVSREKKESFPLTVTSAQKNPTAFYLCASSIQVSSIDYTFGSGTRLTVV.

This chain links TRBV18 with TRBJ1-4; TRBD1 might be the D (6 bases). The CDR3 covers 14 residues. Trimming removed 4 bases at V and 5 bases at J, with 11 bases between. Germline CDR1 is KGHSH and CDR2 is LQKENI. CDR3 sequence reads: CASSLRDTNEKLFF. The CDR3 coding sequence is TGTGCCAGCTCACTCCGGGACACCAATGAAAAACTGTTTTTT.

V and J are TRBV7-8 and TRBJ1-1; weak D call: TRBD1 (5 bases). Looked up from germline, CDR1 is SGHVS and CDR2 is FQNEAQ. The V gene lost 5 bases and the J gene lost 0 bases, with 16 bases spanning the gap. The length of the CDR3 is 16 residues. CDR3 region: CASSPPIQTVNTEAFF. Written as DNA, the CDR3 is TGTGCCAGCAGCCCCCCTATACAGACAGTGAACACTGAAGCTTTCTTT.